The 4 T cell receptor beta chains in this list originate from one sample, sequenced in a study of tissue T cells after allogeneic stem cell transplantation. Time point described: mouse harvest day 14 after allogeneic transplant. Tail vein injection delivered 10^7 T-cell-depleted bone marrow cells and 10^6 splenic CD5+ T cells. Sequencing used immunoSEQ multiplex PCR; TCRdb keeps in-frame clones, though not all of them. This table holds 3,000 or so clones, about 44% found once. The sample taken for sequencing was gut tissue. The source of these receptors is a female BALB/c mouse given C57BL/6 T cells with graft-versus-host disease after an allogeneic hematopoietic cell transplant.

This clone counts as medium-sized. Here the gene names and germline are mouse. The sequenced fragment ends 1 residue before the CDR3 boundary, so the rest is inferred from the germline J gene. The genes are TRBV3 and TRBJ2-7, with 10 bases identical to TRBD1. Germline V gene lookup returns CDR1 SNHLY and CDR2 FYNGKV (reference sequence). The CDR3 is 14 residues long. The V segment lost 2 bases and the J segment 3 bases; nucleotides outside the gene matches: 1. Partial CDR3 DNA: TGTGCCAGCAGCTTATGGGACAGGGGCTATGAACAGTAC. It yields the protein CASSLWDRGYEQY. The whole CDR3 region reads CASSLWDRGYEQYF.

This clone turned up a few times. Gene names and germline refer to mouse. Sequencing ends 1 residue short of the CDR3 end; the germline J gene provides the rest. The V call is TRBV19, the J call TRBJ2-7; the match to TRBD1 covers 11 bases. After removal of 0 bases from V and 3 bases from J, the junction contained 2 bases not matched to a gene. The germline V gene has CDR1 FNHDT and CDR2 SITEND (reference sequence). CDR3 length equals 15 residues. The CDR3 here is CASSIAGTGGYEQYF. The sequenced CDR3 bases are TGTGCCAGCAGTATAGCTGGGACAGGGGGCTATGAACAGTAC. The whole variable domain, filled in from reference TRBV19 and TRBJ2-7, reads GGIITQTPKFLIGQEGQKLTLKCQQNFNHDTMYWYRQDSGKGLRLIYYSITENDLQKGDLSEGYDASREKKSSFSLTVTSAQKNEMAVFLCASSIAGTGGYEQYFGPGTRLTVL.

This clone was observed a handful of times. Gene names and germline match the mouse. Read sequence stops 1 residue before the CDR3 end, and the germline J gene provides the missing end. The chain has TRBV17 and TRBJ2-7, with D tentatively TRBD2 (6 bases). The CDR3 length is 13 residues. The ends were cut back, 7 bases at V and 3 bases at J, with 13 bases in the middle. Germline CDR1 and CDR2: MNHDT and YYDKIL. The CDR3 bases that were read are TGTGCTAGCACTGGGGAGGGGTTCTATGAACAGTAC. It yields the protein CASTGEGFYEQY. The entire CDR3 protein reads CASTGEGFYEQYF.

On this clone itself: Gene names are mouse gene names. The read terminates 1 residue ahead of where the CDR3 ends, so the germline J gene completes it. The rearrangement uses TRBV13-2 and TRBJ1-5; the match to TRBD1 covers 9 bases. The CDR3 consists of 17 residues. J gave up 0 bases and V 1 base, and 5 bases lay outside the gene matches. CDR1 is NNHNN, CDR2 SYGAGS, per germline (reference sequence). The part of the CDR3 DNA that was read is TGTGCCAGCGGTGATAGGGGACAGGGTTATAACAACCAGGCTCCGCTT. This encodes CASGDRGQGYNNQAPL. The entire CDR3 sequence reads CASGDRGQGYNNQAPLF.